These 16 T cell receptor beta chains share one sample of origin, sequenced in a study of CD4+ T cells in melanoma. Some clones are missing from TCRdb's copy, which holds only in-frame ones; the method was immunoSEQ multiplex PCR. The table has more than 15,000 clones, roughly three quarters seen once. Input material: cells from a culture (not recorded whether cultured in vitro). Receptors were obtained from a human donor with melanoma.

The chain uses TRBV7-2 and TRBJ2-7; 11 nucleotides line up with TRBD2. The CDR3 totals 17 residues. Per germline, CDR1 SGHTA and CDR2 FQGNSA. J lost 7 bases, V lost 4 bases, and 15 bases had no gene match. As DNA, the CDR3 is TGTGCCAGCAGCTCTCGCGTCGGTAGCGGGGGGGCCGGAGAGCAGTACTTC. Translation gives CASSSRVGSGGAGEQYF.

Written as DNA, the CDR3 is TGTGCCAGCAGTTACTCGACGGGTGGAAACACCATATATTTT. Translated: CASSYSTGGNTIYF. This sequence joins TRBV6-5 and TRBJ1-3, with unresolved D. The CDR3 totals 14 residues. V dropped 0 bases and J dropped 3 bases, with 6 bases sitting between them. The germline V gene has CDR1 MNHEY and CDR2 SVGAGI.

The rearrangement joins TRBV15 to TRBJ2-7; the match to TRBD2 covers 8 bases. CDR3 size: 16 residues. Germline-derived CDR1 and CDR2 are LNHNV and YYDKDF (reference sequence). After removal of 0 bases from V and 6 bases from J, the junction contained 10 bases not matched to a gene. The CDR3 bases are TGTGCCACCAGCAGAGAAGGGACTAGGGCTTCGCGCGAGCAGTACTTC. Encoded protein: CATSREGTRASREQYF.

CDR3 in amino acids: CASSLGDRENYGYTF. As DNA, the CDR3 is TGTGCCAGCAGCTTAGGGGACAGGGAAAACTATGGCTACACCTTC. The rearrangement joins TRBV5-4 to TRBJ1-2, with 9 bases that match TRBD1. V was pared by 2 bases and J by 2 bases, with 4 bases of the junction left unmatched. In germline, CDR1 is SGHNT, CDR2 YYREEE (reference sequence). The CDR3 spans 15 residues.

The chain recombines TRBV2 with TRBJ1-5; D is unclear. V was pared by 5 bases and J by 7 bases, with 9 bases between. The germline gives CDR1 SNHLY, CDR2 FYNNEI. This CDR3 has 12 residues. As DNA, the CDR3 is TGTGCCAGCAGTAGGATTCACCAGCCCCAGCATTTT. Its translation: CASSRIHQPQHF.

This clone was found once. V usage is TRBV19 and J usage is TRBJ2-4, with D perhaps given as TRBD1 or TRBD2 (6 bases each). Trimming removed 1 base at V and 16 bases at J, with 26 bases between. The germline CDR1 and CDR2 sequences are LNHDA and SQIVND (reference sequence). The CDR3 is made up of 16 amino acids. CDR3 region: CASSIGTGTASGDKYF. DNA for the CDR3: TGTGCCAGTAGTATAGGGACTGGGACGGCTTCGGGGGACAAATACTTC.

CDR3 residues: CANSARGTENTEAFF. In DNA, the CDR3 is TGTGCCAACTCTGCCAGAGGAACAGAGAACACTGAAGCTTTCTTT. The chain links TRBV6-1 to TRBJ1-1; D is uncertain. CDR1 is MNHNS, CDR2 SASEGT, per germline. Trimming removed 10 bases from V and 1 base from J, with 19 bases in between. The CDR3 is 15 amino acids.

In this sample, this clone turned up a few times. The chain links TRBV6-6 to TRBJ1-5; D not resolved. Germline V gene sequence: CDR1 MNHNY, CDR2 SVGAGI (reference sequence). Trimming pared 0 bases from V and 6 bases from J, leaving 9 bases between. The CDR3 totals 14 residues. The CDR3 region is CASSYSGRAQPQHF. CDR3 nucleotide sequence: TGTGCCAGCAGTTACTCTGGCAGAGCTCAGCCCCAGCATTTT.

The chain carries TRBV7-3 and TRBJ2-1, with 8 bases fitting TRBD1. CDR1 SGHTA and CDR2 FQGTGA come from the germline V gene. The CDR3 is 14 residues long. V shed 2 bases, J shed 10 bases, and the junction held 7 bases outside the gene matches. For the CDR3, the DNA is TGTGCCAGCAGCTTACGACCTAACAGGGGGGAGCAGTTCTTC. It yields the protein CASSLRPNRGEQFF.

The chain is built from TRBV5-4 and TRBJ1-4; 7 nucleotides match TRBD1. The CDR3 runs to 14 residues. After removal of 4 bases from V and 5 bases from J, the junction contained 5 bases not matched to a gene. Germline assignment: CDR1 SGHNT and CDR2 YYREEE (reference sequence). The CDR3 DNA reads TGTGCCAGCAGCGAGCAGGGGGTCAATGAAAAACTGTTTTTT. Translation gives CASSEQGVNEKLFF.

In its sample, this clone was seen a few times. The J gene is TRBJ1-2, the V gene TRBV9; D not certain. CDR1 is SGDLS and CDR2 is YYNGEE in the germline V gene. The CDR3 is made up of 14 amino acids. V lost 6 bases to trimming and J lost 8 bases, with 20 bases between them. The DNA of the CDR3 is TGTGCCAGCACTGCGGACGGTGAGGATGTGGGCTACACCTTC. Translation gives CASTADGEDVGYTF.

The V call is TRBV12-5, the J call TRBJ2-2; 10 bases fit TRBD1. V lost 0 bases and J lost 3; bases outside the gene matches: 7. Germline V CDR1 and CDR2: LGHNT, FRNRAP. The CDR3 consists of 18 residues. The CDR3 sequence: CASGLVMGQGTHTGELFF. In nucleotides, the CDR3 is TGTGCTAGTGGTTTGGTAATGGGACAGGGGACCCACACCGGGGAGCTGTTTTTT.

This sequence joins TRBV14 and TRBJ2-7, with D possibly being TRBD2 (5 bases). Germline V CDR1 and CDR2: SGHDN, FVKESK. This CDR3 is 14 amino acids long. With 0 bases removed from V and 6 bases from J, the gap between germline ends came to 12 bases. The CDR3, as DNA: TGTGCCAGCAGCCAAGATGGGAGAGGAGTCGAGCAGTACTTC. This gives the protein CASSQDGRGVEQYF.

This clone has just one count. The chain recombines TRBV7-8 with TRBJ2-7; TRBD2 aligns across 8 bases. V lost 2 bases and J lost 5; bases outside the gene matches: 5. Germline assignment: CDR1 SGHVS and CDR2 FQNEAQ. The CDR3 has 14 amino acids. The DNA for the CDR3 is TGTGCCAGCAGCTTAAGCGGGGGAAACCACGAGCAGTACTTC. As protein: CASSLSGGNHEQYF.

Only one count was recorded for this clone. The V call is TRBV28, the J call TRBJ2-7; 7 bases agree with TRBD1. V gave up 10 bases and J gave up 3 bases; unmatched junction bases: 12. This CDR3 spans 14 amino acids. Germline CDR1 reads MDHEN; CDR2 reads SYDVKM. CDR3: CATWMGTADYEQYF. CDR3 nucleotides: TGTGCCACGTGGATGGGGACAGCCGACTACGAGCAGTACTTC. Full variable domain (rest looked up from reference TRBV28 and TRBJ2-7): DVKVTQSSRYLVKRTGEKVFLECVQDMDHENMFWYRQDPGLGLRLIYFSYDVKMKEKGDIPEGYSVSREKKERFSLILESASTNQTSMYLCATWMGTADYEQYFGPGTRLTVT.

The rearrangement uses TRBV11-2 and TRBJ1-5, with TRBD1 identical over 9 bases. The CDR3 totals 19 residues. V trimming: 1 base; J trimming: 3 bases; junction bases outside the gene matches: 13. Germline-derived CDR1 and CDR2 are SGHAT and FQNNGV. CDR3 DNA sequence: TGTGCCAGCAGCTTAGCTGGGACAGGGTCCCGATTTATCAATCAGCCCCAGCATTTT. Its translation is CASSLAGTGSRFINQPQHF. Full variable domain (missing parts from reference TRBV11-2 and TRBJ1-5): EAGVAQSPRYKIIEKRQSVAFWCNPISGHATLYWYQQILGQGPKLLIQFQNNGVVDDSQLPKDRFSAERLKGVDSTLKIQPAKLEDSAVYLCASSLAGTGSRFINQPQHFGDGTRLSIL.